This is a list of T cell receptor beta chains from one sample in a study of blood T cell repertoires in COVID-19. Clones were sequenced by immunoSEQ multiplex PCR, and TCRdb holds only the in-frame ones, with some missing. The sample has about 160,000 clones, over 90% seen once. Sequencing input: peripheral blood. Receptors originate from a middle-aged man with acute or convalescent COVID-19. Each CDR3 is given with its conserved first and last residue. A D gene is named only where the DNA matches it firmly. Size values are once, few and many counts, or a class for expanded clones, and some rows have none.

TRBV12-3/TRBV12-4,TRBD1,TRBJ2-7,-,CASRQGEPYEQYF,TGTGCCAGCAGACAGGGGGAGCCTTACGAGCAGTACTTC
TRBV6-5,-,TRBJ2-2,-,CASSYSGGIPGELFF,TGTGCCAGCAGTTACTCAGGAGGGATCCCCGGGGAGCTGTTTTTT
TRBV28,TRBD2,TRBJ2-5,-,CASSFQGGRETQYF,TGTGCCAGCAGTTTTCAGGGAGGGAGGGAGACCCAGTACTTC
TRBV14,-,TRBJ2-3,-,CASSQYLDTQYF,TGTGCCAGCAGCCAATATTTAGATACGCAGTATTTT
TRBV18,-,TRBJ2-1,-,CASSPNILELVDEQFF,TGTGCCAGCTCACCAAATATACTAGAGCTCGTTGATGAGCAGTTCTTC
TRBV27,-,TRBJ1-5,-,CASSFLAGGQPQHF,TGTGCCAGCAGTTTCCTGGCTGGGGGCCAGCCCCAGCATTTT
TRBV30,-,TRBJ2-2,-,CAYRNTGELFF,TGTGCCTACAGAAACACCGGGGAGCTGTTTTTT
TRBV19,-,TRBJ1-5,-,CASSIQGGNQPQHF,TGTGCCAGTAGTATTCAGGGTGGCAATCAGCCCCAGCATTTT
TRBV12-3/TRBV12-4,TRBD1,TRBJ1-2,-,CASSPGQGSGYTF,TGTGCCAGCAGCCCGGGACAGGGGTCGGGCTACACCTTC
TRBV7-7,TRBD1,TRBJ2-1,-,CASSLALGTGLYNEQFF,TGTGCTAGCAGCTTAGCGCTCGGGACAGGGTTATACAATGAGCAGTTCTTC
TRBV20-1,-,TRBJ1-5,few,CSASGSGATNQPQHF,TGCAGTGCTAGTGGCTCAGGGGCAACCAATCAGCCCCAGCATTTT
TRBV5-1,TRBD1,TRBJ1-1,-,CASSLVSGQGNTEAFF,TGCGCCAGCAGCTTGGTCAGCGGACAGGGGAACACTGAAGCTTTCTTT
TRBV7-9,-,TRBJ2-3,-,CASRRGGNTQYF,TGTGCCAGCAGGAGGGGGGGAAATACGCAGTATTTT
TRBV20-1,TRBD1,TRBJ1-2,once,CSASSDRDSYGYTF,TGCAGTGCTAGTTCTGACAGGGATAGCTATGGCTACACCTTC
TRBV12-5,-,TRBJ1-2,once,CASGYEGRVHTF,TGTGCTAGTGGTTACGAGGGCCGGGTCCACACCTTC
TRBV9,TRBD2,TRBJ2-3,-,CASSTGGGGITDTQYF,TGTGCCAGCAGCACCGGAGGCGGGGGTATTACAGATACGCAGTATTTT
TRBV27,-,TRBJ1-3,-,CASSYQGLGNTIYF,TGTGCCAGCAGTTATCAGGGGTTGGGAAACACCATATATTTT
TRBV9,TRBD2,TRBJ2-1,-,CASSVGAGAYNEQFF,TGTGCCAGCAGCGTAGGGGCGGGGGCCTACAATGAGCAGTTCTTC
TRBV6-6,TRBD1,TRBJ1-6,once,CASSTIQGESPLHF,TGTGCCAGCAGCACCATCCAGGGGGAGTCACCCCTCCACTTT
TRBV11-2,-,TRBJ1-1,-,CASSLDRGTEAFF,TGTGCCAGCAGCTTAGATCGGGGTACTGAAGCTTTCTTT
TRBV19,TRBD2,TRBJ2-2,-,CASRDLAGGWTGELFF,TGTGCCAGTAGGGACTTAGCGGGAGGATGGACCGGGGAGCTGTTTTTT
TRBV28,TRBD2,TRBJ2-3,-,CASSLYRRGTRTDTQYF,TGTGCCAGCAGTTTATACCGGCGGGGGACCCGCACAGATACGCAGTATTTT
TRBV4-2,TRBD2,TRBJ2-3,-,CASSQLLAGAGDTQYF,TGTGCCAGCAGCCAATTGTTAGCGGGGGCGGGTGATACGCAGTATTTT
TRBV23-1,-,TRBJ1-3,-,CASSHLDSGNTIYF,TGCGCCAGCAGTCACTTAGACTCTGGAAACACCATATATTTT
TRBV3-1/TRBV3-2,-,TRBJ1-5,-,CASSTGDTYNQPQHF,TGTGCCAGCAGCACGGGAGATACTTACAATCAGCCCCAGCATTTT
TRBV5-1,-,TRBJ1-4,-,CASSLDPRGGKLFF,TGCGCCAGCAGCTTGGACCCCCGGGGAGGAAAACTGTTTTTT
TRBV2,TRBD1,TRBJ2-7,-,CASKGQSSYEQYF,TGTGCCAGCAAGGGACAGAGCTCCTACGAGCAGTACTTC
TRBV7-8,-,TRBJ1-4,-,CASSARRQSVATNEKLFF,TGTGCCAGCAGCGCGCGCCGGCAGAGCGTTGCAACTAATGAAAAACTGTTTTTT
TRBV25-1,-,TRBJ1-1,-,CASSELGGAAMNTEAFF,TGTGCCAGCAGTGAATTAGGCGGGGCAGCGATGAACACTGAAGCTTTCTTT
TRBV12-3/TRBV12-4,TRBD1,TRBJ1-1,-,CASRPTGGTEAFF,TGTGCCAGCAGACCCACAGGGGGCACTGAAGCTTTCTTT
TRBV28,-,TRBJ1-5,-,CASSSGQSNQPQHF,TGTGCCAGCAGTTCGGGACAAAGCAATCAGCCCCAGCATTTT
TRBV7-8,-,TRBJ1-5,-,CASSLGQGNQPQHF,TGTGCCAGCAGCTTAGGACAGGGCAATCAGCCCCAGCATTTT
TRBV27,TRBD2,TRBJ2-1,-,CASSFTSGHNEQFF,TGTGCCAGCAGTTTTACTAGCGGTCACAATGAGCAGTTCTTC
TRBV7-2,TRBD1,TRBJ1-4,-,CASSADRGENEKLFF,TGTGCCAGCAGCGCTGACAGGGGGGAAAATGAAAAACTGTTTTTT
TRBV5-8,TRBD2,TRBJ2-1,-,CGAAGAPYNEQFF,TGTGGAGCGGCGGGAGCCCCTTACAATGAGCAGTTCTTC
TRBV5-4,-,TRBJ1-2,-,CASSLGGGVDYGYTF,TGTGCCAGCAGCTTGGGTGGGGGCGTGGACTATGGCTACACCTTC
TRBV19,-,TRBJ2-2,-,CASSIPGVGTGELFF,TGTGCCAGTAGTATTCCCGGGGTAGGGACCGGGGAGCTGTTTTTT
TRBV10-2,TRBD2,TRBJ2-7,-,CASGPGLATYEQYF,TGCGCCAGCGGACCGGGACTAGCAACCTACGAGCAGTACTTC
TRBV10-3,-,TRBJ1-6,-,CAISEEQGGNSPLHF,TGTGCCATCAGTGAGGAGCAGGGAGGGAATTCACCCCTCCACTTT
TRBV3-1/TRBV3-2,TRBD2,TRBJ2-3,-,CASSRAGGPPDTQYF,TGTGCCAGCAGCCGAGCGGGGGGGCCTCCAGATACGCAGTATTTT
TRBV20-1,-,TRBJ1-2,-,CSARGGVGYTF,TGCAGTGCTAGAGGAGGAGTTGGCTACACCTTC
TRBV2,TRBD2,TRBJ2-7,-,CASSDGTSGTYEQYF,TGTGCCAGCAGTGACGGGACTAGCGGTACCTACGAGCAGTACTTC